Detailed here is one TCR beta chain. Its antigen remains unidentified. The study gave focal radiation plus ipilimumab CTLA-4 blockade to patients with chemo-refractory metastatic non-small-cell lung cancer. This record comes from a study of radiotherapy plus CTLA-4 blockade in lung cancer. Across the study: Disease control was seen in roughly 30% of patients, objective responses in 15% to 20%.

Study outcomes and limitations: Reported findings show early blood T cell clone dynamics, with interferon-beta, best predicted response. Some TCR clones had been derived from tumors. These clones expanded in peripheral blood after radiotherapy plus ipilimumab.

Per the germline V gene, CDR1 is LNHDA and CDR2 is SQIVND (reference sequence). This CDR3 comprises 16 residues. V lost 3 bases to trimming and J lost 6 bases, with 18 bases between them. Using immunoSEQ multiplex PCR, the repertoire was profiled, and TCRdb retains in-frame clones only, with some absent. The table lists more than 90,000 clones, roughly 80% of them singletons. This sequence originates from a human donor with non-small cell lung cancer that progressed on radiotherapy plus ipilimumab. Some clones in this sample may be carry-over from other donors' samples. Sequences were derived from peripheral blood, sampled from a patient treated with radiotherapy plus ipilimumab. The chain employs TRBV19 and TRBJ1-5; D perhaps matches TRBD1 (6 bases). CDR3 sequence: CASSIDLGGRSQPQHF. CDR3 in DNA: TGTGCCAGTAGTATCGATTTGGGGGGGCGAAGTCAGCCCCAGCATTTT.